This passage covers 5 T cell receptor beta chains from one sample sequenced in a study of CD8 T cells in Susac syndrome. Random hexamers were used to reverse transcribe the RNA input (about 0.5 to 1 ug). MiXCR, run by TCRdb on the immunoSEQ multiplex PCR reads, gives a single entry per CDR3 protein. The sample carries under 350,000 distinct CDR3 sequences, just over 90% recorded once. The sequenced sample was CD4+ T cells from PBMCs. These receptors were obtained from a human donor with multiple sclerosis.

The chain joins TRBV29-1 to TRBJ2-2, with D possibly matching TRBD2 (6 bases). The germline V and J ends were trimmed by 6 bases and 3 bases, with 17 bases remaining between them. Germline V CDR1 and CDR2: SQVTM, ANQGSEA. CDR3 length: 15 amino acids. CDR3 DNA: TGCAGCGTACGCGGGAACCCTCGTGACACCGGGGAGCTGTTTTTT. It encodes CSVRGNPRDTGELFF.

The V and J genes are TRBV3-1 and TRBJ1-3, with D unclear. Germline loops: CDR1 LGHDT, CDR2 YNNKEL (reference sequence). This CDR3 comprises 12 residues. Trimming left V 4 bases short and J 3 bases short, with 4 bases between. CDR3 amino acids: CASSPNGNTIYF. CDR3 in DNA: TGTGCCAGCAGCCCTAATGGAAACACCATATATTTT.

The chain has TRBV20-1 and TRBJ2-3; possible D gene TRBD1, 5 bases. The CDR3 totals 12 residues. Trimming cost V 4 bases and J 7 bases, with 12 bases left between them. CDR1 is DFQATT and CDR2 is SNEGSKA in the germline V gene (reference sequence). In DNA, the CDR3 is TGCAGTGCTAAAATTGACAGCTATACGCAGTATTTT. It codes for CSAKIDSYTQYF.

This chain uses TRBV11-3 with TRBJ2-2, with TRBD2 matching 14 bases. Germline CDR1 reads SGHNT; CDR2 reads YENEEA. V was pared by 5 bases and J by 5 bases, with 4 bases of the junction left unmatched. This CDR3 is 16 amino acids long. This chain's CDR3 is CASSRGTSGGTGELFF. The DNA of the CDR3 is TGTGCCAGCAGCCGAGGGACTAGCGGGGGTACCGGGGAGCTGTTTTTT.

The V gene is TRBV20-1, the J gene TRBJ2-5; weak D call: TRBD2 (5 bases). The CDR3 extends over 15 amino acids. V lost 0 bases to trimming and J lost 1 base, with 12 bases between them. The germline V gene encodes CDR1 DFQATT and CDR2 SNEGSKA (reference sequence). CDR3 amino acids: CSARDPTSPQETQYF. CDR3 coding DNA: TGCAGTGCTAGAGACCCCACTAGTCCCCAAGAGACCCAGTACTTC.